The next 15 T cell receptor beta chains were all read from a single sample in a study of regulatory T cells in long-lasting Graves disease. Time point given: newly diagnosed GD, antithyroid drugs for less than 3 months. PBMC RNA served as the TCR library source. The TCR beta library used iRepertoire HTBI primers with Arm-PCR amplification of CDR3. TCRdb ran MiXCR on the multiplex PCR reads and lists one entry per CDR3 protein. The sample carries 250,000 or so distinct CDR3 sequences, about 19% recorded once. The sample here was peripheral blood mononuclear cells (PBMCs), taken at new diagnosis, from a patient treated with antithyroid drugs. The receptors come from a female donor with Graves disease.

This clonotype showed up many times. The CDR3 here is CASSLAERGGYTF. The CDR3 nucleotides read TGTGCCAGCAGCTTAGCGGAGCGAGGGGGCTACACCTTC. The rearrangement uses TRBV7-9 and TRBJ1-2, with unresolved D. Germline CDR1 SEHNR, CDR2 FQNEAQ (reference sequence). CDR3 length: 13 amino acids. Trimming stripped 0 bases from V and 8 bases from J, with 10 bases between.

There are many counts of this clonotype. The genes are TRBV5-1 and TRBJ2-1, with TRBD1 matching 7 bases. Per the germline V gene, CDR1 is SGHRS and CDR2 is YFSETQ. The V segment lost 0 bases and the J segment 4 bases; nucleotides outside the gene matches: 10. The CDR3 totals 17 residues. The CDR3 DNA sequence: TGCGCCAGCAGCTTGGGGCCCCGGGACAGCTCTTACAATGAGCAGTTCTTC. Translation gives CASSLGPRDSSYNEQFF. Drawing the rest from reference TRBV5-1 and TRBJ2-1, the complete variable domain is KAGVTQTPRYLIKTRGQQVTLSCSPISGHRSVSWYQQTPGQGLQFLFEYFSETQRNKGNFPGRFSGRQFSNSRSEMNVSTLELGDSALYLCASSLGPRDSSYNEQFFGPGTRLTVL.

As concerns this clonotype: A much larger clone differs from this one at a single base, so this may be a read error. The CDR3 loop is CAISYSPLAGTDTQYF. In DNA, the CDR3 is TGTGCCATCAGTTACTCCCCACTAGCGGGAACAGATACGCAGTATTTT. V is TRBV10-3 and J is TRBJ2-3, with 10 bases that match TRBD2. Unmatched junction bases numbered 8, after V lost 5 bases and J lost 3 bases. Germline values: CDR1 ENHRY, CDR2 SYGVKD. The length of the CDR3 is 16 residues.

V usage is TRBV11-2 and J usage is TRBJ2-1; 9 positions match TRBD2. The germline CDR1 and CDR2 sequences are SGHAT and FQNNGV. With 7 bases clipped from V and 6 bases from J, the junction kept 10 bases outside the gene matches. This CDR3 has 15 amino acids. Here the CDR3 reads CASKLGAGGVNEQFF. The CDR3 DNA reads as TGTGCCAGCAAGCTTGGAGCGGGGGGAGTCAATGAGCAGTTCTTC.

This clonotype was observed at least ten times. Here the CDR3 reads CASSPGVSSGNTIYF. CDR3 DNA sequence: TGTGCCAGCAGTCCTGGAGTGTCCTCTGGAAACACCATATATTTT. V gene TRBV12-3 or TRBV12-4 combines with J gene TRBJ1-3; D unresolved. The CDR3 length is 15 residues. V lost 5 bases and J 0 bases, leaving 11 bases between the germline ends.

This clonotype was detected only a few times. The chain employs TRBV4-1 and TRBJ2-3; D is uncertain. The CDR3 length is 14 residues. In germline, CDR1 is MGHRA, CDR2 YSYEKL. V lost 3 bases and J lost 6, with 13 bases in between. CDR3 nucleotides: TGCGCCAGCAGCCAGGGCAGGTTTCAGGATACGCAGTATTTT. Translating gives CASSQGRFQDTQYF.

In the case of this clonotype: In this CDR3 the conserved last residue, phenylalanine or tryptophan, is missing, so a read error is likely. The J gene is TRBJ2-4, the V gene TRBV7-9, with 8 bases identical to TRBD1. This CDR3 is built from 15 residues. Germline values: CDR1 SEHNR, CDR2 FQNEAQ (reference sequence). For the CDR3, the DNA is TGTGCTAGCAGCCCCGGACAGGGTAGAGGAAACATTCAGTACCTC. Translating gives CASSPGQGRGNIQYL.

This clonotype was picked up many times. This chain joins TRBV6-2 or TRBV6-3 and TRBJ1-1; D gene uncertain. Trimming pared 4 bases from V and 0 bases from J, leaving 15 bases between. Looked up from germline, CDR1 is MNHEY and CDR2 is SVGEGT. The CDR3 loop spans 16 amino acids. Here the CDR3 DNA reads TGTGCCAGCAGTTCCCCCGTCAAGGTGGTGAACACTGAAGCTTTCTTT. Its protein is CASSSPVKVVNTEAFF.

This clonotype has just a few counts. The J gene is TRBJ2-5, the V gene TRBV6-1; D unresolved. Germline CDR1 and CDR2: MNHNS and SASEGT. The CDR3 totals 14 residues. Trimming shortened V by 6 bases and J by 2 bases, and 13 bases separated the two germline ends. CDR3 amino acids: CASRDDPVQETQYF. As DNA, the CDR3 is TGTGCCAGCAGAGACGACCCAGTTCAAGAGACCCAGTACTTC.

This clonotype was detected ten times or more. The J gene is TRBJ2-1, the V gene TRBV6-5, with unresolved D. CDR1 and CDR2 from the germline V gene are MNHEY and SVGAGI. Deletions cut 0 bases from V and 10 bases from J, with 16 bases between. This CDR3 contains 15 residues. This chain's CDR3 is CASSYSTRSWREQFF. The CDR3 DNA reads TGTGCCAGCAGTTACTCGACGAGGTCGTGGCGGGAGCAGTTCTTC.

Ten or more counts support this clonotype. This chain links TRBV19 with TRBJ1-5; possibly TRBD1 for D (5 bases). Germline V lookup: CDR1 LNHDA, CDR2 SQIVND (reference sequence). The CDR3 spans 15 residues. V lost 8 bases to trimming and J lost 4 bases, with 18 bases between them. CDR3 protein: CASHSPRRGNQPQHF. CDR3 bases: TGTGCCAGTCATAGCCCCAGGCGGGGGAATCAGCCCCAGCATTTT.

This clonotype has a count of ten or more. The gene calls are TRBV7-9 and TRBJ2-2, with TRBD1 identical over 7 bases. V shed 4 bases, J shed 4 bases, and the junction held 6 bases outside the gene matches. Germline CDR1 is SEHNR and CDR2 is FQNEAQ (reference sequence). The CDR3 has 15 residues. The CDR3 nucleotides read TGTGCCAGCAGCTACCGGGACAGAGTCACCGGGGAGCTGTTTTTT. Encoded protein: CASSYRDRVTGELFF.

This clonotype was recorded many times. The genes are TRBV6-9 and TRBJ1-1; perhaps TRBD1 as D (6 bases). CDR3 length: 14 amino acids. Deletions cut 2 bases from V and 2 bases from J, with 9 bases between. CDR1 and CDR2 from the germline V gene are MNHGY and SVAAGI. CDR3 nucleotides: TGTGCCAGCAGTTATCACAGGGTCAACACTGAAGCTTTCTTT. This encodes CASSYHRVNTEAFF.

This clonotype has ten or more counts. The rearrangement joins TRBV3-1 to TRBJ2-3; D is unresolved. From germline, CDR1 is LGHDT and CDR2 YNNKEL (reference sequence). V lost 4 bases, J lost 6 bases, and 8 bases lay in between. This CDR3 contains 12 residues. The CDR3 coding sequence is TGTGCCAGCAGCCCCATGGGTGATACGCAGTATTTT. Amino acids: CASSPMGDTQYF.

The chain recombines TRBV29-1 with TRBJ2-1; TRBD2 aligns across 9 bases. This CDR3 is 14 amino acids long. V dropped 5 bases and J dropped 9; count of bases not matched to a gene: 11. Per germline, CDR1 SQVTM and CDR2 ANQGSEA. The CDR3 loop reads CSVFFLAGYGEQFF. Written as DNA, the CDR3 is TGCAGCGTTTTCTTCCTAGCGGGGTACGGTGAGCAGTTCTTC.